This T cell receptor (beta chain) was captured in a study of cytomegalovirus exposure and HLA in healthy donors. This CDR3 is built from 16 residues. Germline V gene lookup returns CDR1 LNHDA and CDR2 SQIVND (reference sequence). The V end lost 2 bases, the J end lost 0 bases, and 14 bases lay between the germline ends. This PCR relied on a set of 60 Vbeta primers and 13 Jbeta primers. Produced via immunoSEQ multiplex PCR; TCRdb's table is partial and in-frame only. The table lists fewer than 150,000 clones, 75% to 90% of them singletons. Sequenced material: PBMCs. The TCR was taken from a man between 45 and 60 years old in good health and CMV-seronegative. This chain joins TRBV19 and TRBJ2-7; D gene ambiguous. CDR3 coding DNA: TGTGCCAGTAGTATAAATAGCCGGCGAAACTCCTACGAGCAGTACTTC. Its translation: CASSINSRRNSYEQYF.